This TCR beta chain was observed in a study of blood T cell repertoires in COVID-19. Study-wide context: Samples representing acute and convalescent COVID-19 were sourced from the United States, Italy and Spain. The analysed material was cDNA or gDNA that came from T cells, B-cell-depleted T cells, or PBMCs.

Original handling: Scientists estimated how many nucleated cells there were by amplifying reference gene primers. This table comes from immunoSEQ multiplex PCR, and its TCRdb copy is limited to in-frame clones, with some not included. V and J calls and clone size are as listed in that table; D and trimming were resolved from the DNA. The sample has roughly 190,000 clones, around 85% seen once; the top ten hold 7.5% to 9.5%. The V gene end was trimmed by 8 bases and the J gene end by 4 bases; junction bases not matched to a gene: 10. CDR3 size: 13 residues. CDR1 is SQVTM, CDR2 ANQGSEA, per germline. The V call is TRBV29-1, the J call TRBJ1-1; 7 bases line up with TRBD1. The clonotype originates from a woman aged 60-75 years with acute or convalescent COVID-19. Sequencing was carried out using peripheral blood. The CDR3 reads CSTRQGGGTEAFF. The CDR3 DNA follows: TGCAGCACTCGACAGGGTGGCGGCACTGAAGCTTTCTTT.